This T cell receptor (beta chain) was obtained from a study of T cells in Graves' hyperthyroidism and ophthalmopathy. Overall study context: Prior to any treatment, at the point of initial diagnosis, peripheral blood was collected.

Researchers took RNA transcripts and amplified the TCR beta CDR3 regions from them. Carried out on the TCR CDR3, a first-round RT-PCR used the HTBI primer set. One entry per CDR3 protein results from TCRdb running MiXCR on the multiplex PCR reads. The profile shows about 350,000 distinct CDR3 sequences, around 15% of them singletons. Germline V lookup: CDR1 MDHEN, CDR2 SYDVKM. The length of the CDR3 is 14 residues. V was trimmed by 6 bases and J by 4 bases, leaving 13 bases between them. This clonotype was recorded many times. The chain recombines TRBV28 with TRBJ1-3; D gene ambiguous. Sequencing was performed on blood. The sequence derives from a woman aged 60-70 years with Graves' ophthalmopathy. The CDR3 coding sequence is TGTGCCAGCAGCGGCTCAACGTACGGAAACACCATATATTTT. Translating it yields CASSGSTYGNTIYF.